Only a few counts were recorded for the clone carrying this T cell receptor (beta chain). Antigen specificity is unknown. Template switching added a universal primer binding site, and final cDNA carried unique molecular identifiers. TCRdb re-called the 5' RACE reads through MiXCR, storing one row per CDR3 protein. The sample carries about 570,000 distinct CDR3 sequences, 9.6% recorded once. The data stem from a study of identical twins. Study-level points and caveats: Researchers reported excess low generation probability among twin-shared out-of-frame alpha sequences. Where beta out-of-frame sequences were concerned, excess twin sharing was weaker. Cord blood beta clonotypes present at high abundance carried fewer insertions; no such pattern appeared in memory repertoires.

With 8 bases clipped from V and 0 bases from J, the junction kept 7 bases outside the gene matches. The CDR3 spans 14 residues. CDR1 MGHDK and CDR2 SYGVNS come from the germline V gene. These data were also filed under a second study, of yellow fever vaccine responses in identical twins.

This sequence was found in a young woman in good health. Sequenced input: PBMCs. The gene calls are TRBV25-1 and TRBJ2-7; 7 positions match TRBD2. The CDR3 loop reads CASRPSGPSYEQYF. CDR3 DNA sequence: TGTGCCAGCCGACCTAGCGGCCCCTCCTACGAGCAGTACTTC.